Listed here are 28 T cell receptor beta chains from one sample, sequenced in a study of T-cell reconstitution after alpha-beta-depleted transplantation in children. Preparation of the TCRbeta library was carried out with unique molecular identifiers. TCRdb analysed the PCR reads with MiXCR anew, one entry per CDR3 protein. The sample has more than 150,000 distinct CDR3 sequences, about 6.3% seen once. This material consisted of PBMCs from the stem cell graft donor, taken from the stem cell graft. The receptors stem from a human donor who donated a stem cell graft to a child with Wiskott-Aldrich syndrome.

At least ten counts were recorded for this clonotype. The chain links TRBV6-5 to TRBJ2-7; TRBD1 aligns across 7 bases. With 4 bases clipped from V and 2 bases from J, the junction kept 5 bases outside the gene matches. Germline V gene lookup returns CDR1 MNHEY and CDR2 SVGAGI. The CDR3 totals 14 residues. CDR3 DNA: TGTGCCAGCAGTTTAGACAGGGTGGCCTACGAGCAGTACTTC. Protein product: CASSLDRVAYEQYF.

This clonotype showed up many times. The genes are TRBV24-1 and TRBJ2-2, with unresolved D. Trimming pared 4 bases from V and 7 bases from J, leaving 12 bases between. Germline CDR1 reads KGHDR; CDR2 reads SFDVKD. CDR3 length equals 14 residues. DNA of the CDR3: TGTGCCACCAGTGAACAACCCCTGGACGGGGAGCTGTTTTTT. It is translated as CATSEQPLDGELFF.

This clonotype appeared many times. The rearrangement joins TRBV29-1 to TRBJ2-5, with TRBD2 identical over 10 bases. The V and J ends lost 2 bases and 5 bases, in that order; junction bases with no gene match: 5. This CDR3 is built from 14 residues. Germline values: CDR1 SQVTM, CDR2 ANQGSEA. The CDR3 reads CSVERPSGSETQYF. The CDR3 coding sequence is TGCAGCGTTGAAAGGCCTAGCGGGAGTGAGACCCAGTACTTC.

This clonotype was counted many times. CDR3 in amino acids: CASSFLAGRSGGELFF. The CDR3 nucleotides are TGTGCCAGCAGTTTTCTAGCGGGAAGGTCGGGCGGGGAGCTGTTTTTT. V is TRBV12-3 or TRBV12-4 and J is TRBJ2-2, with 9 positions matching TRBD2. The CDR3 has 16 amino acids. Trimming at V came to 3 bases and at J to 7 bases, leaving 9 bases not matched to a gene.

This clonotype was counted at least ten times. This rearrangement joins TRBV4-2 to TRBJ2-1, with 11 bases that match TRBD1. This CDR3 has 16 residues. The germline CDR1 and CDR2 sequences are LGHNA and YNFKEQ. Trimming removed 3 bases from V and 7 bases from J; junction bases left unmatched: 8. Written as DNA, the CDR3 is TGTGCCAGCAGCCATGAGAAGGACAGGGGGCGGAATGAGCAGTTCTTC. Protein: CASSHEKDRGRNEQFF.

A few counts support this clonotype. V gene TRBV5-1 combines with J gene TRBJ1-6, with D perhaps matching TRBD1 (6 bases). CDR1 SGHRS and CDR2 YFSETQ come from the germline V gene. V lost 1 base to trimming and J lost 7 bases, with 9 bases between them. The CDR3 totals 14 residues. The CDR3 region has the DNA TGCGCCAGCAGCTTGCAGGGGATGAATTCACCCCTCCACTTT. Translation: CASSLQGMNSPLHF.

This clonotype came up many times. The CDR3 region is CASSDPSIRTEKETQYF. The CDR3 bases are TGTGCCAGCAGTGATCCATCGATTCGGACGGAAAAAGAGACCCAGTACTTC. This chain connects TRBV25-1 to TRBJ2-5, with D unresolved. Trimming pared 3 bases from V and 3 bases from J, leaving 20 bases between. The germline gives CDR1 MGHDK, CDR2 SYGVNS. The CDR3 has 17 amino acids.

This clonotype occurred many times. This chain uses TRBV12-3 or TRBV12-4 with TRBJ1-1; D is uncertain. CDR3 length: 13 residues. The V end lost 1 base, the J end lost 3 bases, and 6 bases lay between the germline ends. In DNA, the CDR3 is TGTGCCAGCAGTTTAGGGACCGACACTGAAGCTTTCTTT. Its translation is CASSLGTDTEAFF.

The J gene is TRBJ2-7, the V gene TRBV19, with D perhaps assigned TRBD1 or TRBD2 (5 bases each). The V end was cut by 6 bases, the J end by 5 bases, with 11 bases between. From germline, CDR1 is LNHDA and CDR2 SQIVND (reference sequence). The CDR3 length is 12 residues. Written as DNA, the CDR3 is TGTGCCAGTAGCGGGGCTAAGGACGAGCAGTACTTC. This gives the protein CASSGAKDEQYF.

This clonotype was seen repeatedly, ten times or more. The V call is TRBV29-1, the J call TRBJ1-1; tentative D call: TRBD1 (6 bases). Germline CDR1 reads SQVTM; CDR2 reads ANQGSEA. V lost 4 bases, J lost 0 bases, and 9 bases lay in between. The length of the CDR3 is 13 residues. The CDR3 sequence: CSVAQGVNTEAFF. CDR3 DNA: TGCAGCGTTGCACAGGGAGTGAACACTGAAGCTTTCTTT.

This clonotype showed up many times. The chain recombines TRBV20-1 with TRBJ1-1, with 7 bases that match TRBD1. Looked up from germline, CDR1 is DFQATT and CDR2 is SNEGSKA (reference sequence). V lost 6 bases, J lost 4 bases, and 8 bases stayed unmatched. CDR3 length: 13 amino acids. DNA of the CDR3: TGCAGTGCCCTGGGACAGCTTAGCACTGAAGCTTTCTTT. Translating it yields CSALGQLSTEAFF.

This clonotype was seen ten or more times. The chain uses TRBV11-2 and TRBJ1-5; no firm D call. The CDR3 totals 15 residues. Trimming cost V 0 bases and J 3 bases, with 9 bases left between them. Germline-derived CDR1 and CDR2 are SGHAT and FQNNGV. The CDR3 DNA reads TGTGCCAGCAGCTTAGATCGAGGGTACAATCAGCCCCAGCATTTT. It is translated as CASSLDRGYNQPQHF.

This clonotype was observed at least ten times. This chain connects TRBV6-1 to TRBJ2-7; 15 bases fit TRBD2. The V gene end was trimmed by 5 bases and the J gene end by 8 bases; junction bases not matched to a gene: 7. The CDR3 covers 15 residues. Germline V gives CDR1 MNHNS, CDR2 SASEGT. The CDR3 nucleotides read TGTGCCAGCAGTCCTGGACTAGCGGGAGGGTTTAAGCAGTACTTC. Amino acids: CASSPGLAGGFKQYF.

This clonotype was seen many times. The genes are TRBV12-3 or TRBV12-4 and TRBJ1-3; no definite D call. V dropped 6 bases and J dropped 3 bases, with 9 bases sitting between them. This CDR3 is built from 13 residues. DNA for the CDR3: TGTGCCAGCAGAGTCGCAGATGGAAACACCATATATTTT. This translates into CASRVADGNTIYF.

This chain joins TRBV5-1 and TRBJ2-5; 8 bases map to TRBD1. V was pared by 4 bases and J by 1 base, with 9 bases of the junction left unmatched. CDR1 SGHRS and CDR2 YFSETQ come from the germline V gene. The CDR3 loop spans 16 amino acids. DNA for the CDR3: TGCGCCAGCAGCCACGGCCTAGGGACAGGCCAAGAGACCCAGTACTTC. Translation gives CASSHGLGTGQETQYF.

This clonotype was counted at least ten times. CDR3 sequence reads: CASRETGDGADTQYF. CDR3 nucleotide sequence: TGCGCCAGCAGAGAGACAGGGGATGGGGCAGATACGCAGTATTTT. The chain uses TRBV5-1 and TRBJ2-3, with 8 bases aligning to TRBD1. The V gene's germline CDR1 is SGHRS and CDR2 YFSETQ. The J segment lost 4 bases and the V segment lost 5 bases, leaving 9 bases of the junction unmatched. The CDR3 extends over 15 amino acids. The full variable domain, with the rest looked up from reference TRBV5-1 and TRBJ2-3, is KAGVTQTPRYLIKTRGQQVTLSCSPISGHRSVSWYQQTPGQGLQFLFEYFSETQRNKGNFPGRFSGRQFSNSRSEMNVSTLELGDSALYLCASRETGDGADTQYFGPGTRLTVL.

This clonotype was recorded many times. Here the CDR3 DNA reads TGCGCCAGCAGTGAGAGGAGGGTTGGGGGCGATGGCTACACCTTC. Translated, it gives CASSERRVGGDGYTF. The V gene is TRBV10-1, the J gene TRBJ1-2, with D perhaps TRBD1 (6 bases). The CDR3 consists of 15 residues. CDR1 is WNHNN, CDR2 SYGVQD, per germline (reference sequence). Trimming removed 2 bases from V and 6 bases from J, with 16 bases in between.

This clonotype was detected ten times or more. The chain has TRBV12-3 or TRBV12-4 and TRBJ1-6, with a possible D match to TRBD1 (6 bases). The CDR3 runs to 14 residues. Deletions cut 6 bases from V and 11 bases from J, with 17 bases between. CDR3 bases: TGTGCCAGCAGGAATCAGGGGATTACGGCACCCCTCCACTTT. The encoded protein is CASRNQGITAPLHF.

This clonotype was counted ten times or more. This chain uses TRBV5-1 with TRBJ1-4, with TRBD1 as a possible D gene (5 bases). CDR1 SGHRS and CDR2 YFSETQ come from the germline V gene. V was shortened by 5 bases and J by 1 base, with 15 bases between the two germline ends. This CDR3 comprises 16 residues. CDR3 region: CASRWGPSGTNEKLFF. CDR3 in DNA: TGCGCCAGCAGATGGGGACCCTCGGGAACTAATGAAAAACTGTTTTTT.

This clonotype has a count of ten or more. The rearrangement joins TRBV21-1 to TRBJ2-7; the table assigns TRBD1, which was not confirmed against the DNA. TRBV21-1 constitutes a pseudogene. The CDR3 is 14 amino acids. The CDR3 DNA follows: TGTGCCAGCAGCAAAGGGGACAGGGCATACGAGCAGTACTTC. It specifies CASSKGDRAYEQYF.

This clonotype came up many times. This chain connects TRBV19 to TRBJ2-2; perhaps TRBD2 as D (6 bases). Trimming cost V 3 bases and J 6 bases, with 11 bases left between them. Germline loops: CDR1 LNHDA, CDR2 SQIVND (reference sequence). The CDR3 sequence is 14 residues long. The DNA of the CDR3 is TGTGCCAGTAGTATCGGCGGGATGGCCGGGGAGCTGTTTTTT. Translated, it gives CASSIGGMAGELFF. The full variable domain, with the rest looked up from reference TRBV19 and TRBJ2-2, is DGGITQSPKYLFRKEGQNVTLSCEQNLNHDAMYWYRQDPGQGLRLIYYSQIVNDFQKGDIAEGYSVSREKKESFPLTVTSAQKNPTAFYLCASSIGGMAGELFFGEGSRLTVL.

About this clonotype itself: This could be a read error, since a much larger clone is one nucleotide away. This rearrangement joins TRBV9 to TRBJ2-5; the D gene is possibly TRBD2 (6 bases). CDR1 and CDR2 from the germline V gene are SGDLS and YYNGEE. There are 16 residues in the CDR3. V gave up 4 bases and J gave up 5 bases, with 21 bases separating them. This chain's CDR3 is CASSKTPGVEEETQYF. The CDR3 DNA is TGTGCCAGCAGCAAAACCCCGGGGGTTGAAGAGGAGACCCAGTACTTC. The entire variable domain, with the rest obtained from reference TRBV9 and TRBJ2-5, is as follows: DSGVTQTPKHLITATGQRVTLRCSPRSGDLSVYWYQQSLDQGLQFLIQYYNGEERAKGNILERFSAQQFPDLHSELNLSSLELGDSALYFCASSKTPGVEEETQYFGPGTRLLVL.

There are many counts of this clonotype. The J gene is TRBJ2-6, the V gene TRBV19, with D uncertain. V lost 6 bases and J lost 2, with 2 bases in between. The V gene's germline CDR1 is LNHDA and CDR2 SQIVND (reference sequence). The CDR3 is made up of 12 amino acids. The chain's CDR3 is CASRTGANVLTF. The DNA of the CDR3 is TGTGCCAGTAGAACTGGGGCCAACGTCCTGACTTTC.

This clonotype was seen a handful of times. This chain joins TRBV5-1 and TRBJ2-5, with 10 bases lining up with TRBD2. V lost 4 bases, J lost 3 bases, and 9 bases stayed unmatched. Germline V gene sequence: CDR1 SGHRS, CDR2 YFSETQ. CDR3 length: 16 residues. CDR3 amino acids: CASSPGLAGVEETQYF. CDR3 DNA sequence: TGCGCCAGCAGCCCAGGGCTAGCGGGAGTGGAAGAGACCCAGTACTTC. The full variable domain, completed using reference TRBV5-1 and TRBJ2-5, is KAGVTQTPRYLIKTRGQQVTLSCSPISGHRSVSWYQQTPGQGLQFLFEYFSETQRNKGNFPGRFSGRQFSNSRSEMNVSTLELGDSALYLCASSPGLAGVEETQYFGPGTRLLVL.

The chain carries TRBV7-9 and TRBJ1-5, with TRBD1 matching 10 bases. Germline CDR1 SEHNR, CDR2 FQNEAQ (reference sequence). This CDR3 spans 16 amino acids. Trimming took 5 bases from V and 6 from J; bases not matched to a gene: 10. CDR3 sequence reads: CASSVGWTGGSQPQHF. The CDR3 DNA sequence: TGTGCCAGCAGCGTTGGATGGACAGGGGGTAGTCAGCCCCAGCATTTT.

This clonotype was detected many times. The CDR3 coding sequence is TGTGCCAGCAGCTTCCCAAGACGGACTAGCGGGAGGGTAGGCTCCTACAATGAGCAGTTCTTC. Its protein is CASSFPRRTSGRVGSYNEQFF. This chain links TRBV7-8 with TRBJ2-1, with 15 bases aligning to TRBD2. Germline CDR1 and CDR2: SGHVS and FQNEAQ. J was trimmed by 0 bases and V by 3 bases; bases with no gene match: 12. The CDR3 totals 21 residues.

With regard to this clonotype: It may be a read error: a sequence one base away is much more abundant. This chain joins TRBV20-1 and TRBJ1-2; D is undetermined. The CDR3 totals 13 residues. In germline, CDR1 is DFQATT, CDR2 SNEGSKA (reference sequence). V was clipped by 4 bases and J by 6 bases, with 15 bases between them. In nucleotides, the CDR3 is TGCAGTGCTACACCGTGTTACAAGAATGGCTACACCTTC. Its translation: CSATPCYKNGYTF.

This clonotype was found a few times. The chain is built from TRBV28 and TRBJ1-5; D may be TRBD1 (6 bases). CDR3 length equals 14 residues. Germline values: CDR1 MDHEN, CDR2 SYDVKM. V shed 8 bases and J shed 5 bases, with 16 bases lying between them. CDR3 in amino acids: CASVGGRVDQPQHF. CDR3 DNA: TGTGCCAGCGTTGGGGGGCGGGTCGATCAGCCCCAGCATTTT.